Listed below are T cell receptor beta chains from one sample, sequenced in a study of T cells in Graves' hyperthyroidism and ophthalmopathy. TCRdb independently ran MiXCR on the multiplex PCR reads; one entry per CDR3 protein. The sample consists of about 360,000 distinct CDR3 sequences, roughly 13% of them appearing once. Sequencing input: blood. These receptors all come from a woman between 18 and 29 years old with Graves' hyperthyroidism. Each CDR3 is given without its conserved first and last residue.

V gene | CDR3 protein
TRBV29-1 | SVESIGNQEFSNQPQH
TRBV28 | ASSLMTGRGRGYT
TRBV4-1 | ASSQEGVGNQPQH
TRBV18 | ASSPPDSTGYT
TRBV30 | ASSVGGAQETQY
TRBV10-3 | AIMGGPGLYGNTIY
TRBV11-2 | ASSFEGKAINTEAF
TRBV7-9 | ASNNLRGDQETQY
TRBV29-1 | SVAPGSTDTQY
TRBV7-9 | ASSLIITAGYT
TRBV28 | ASSLTDATNEKLF
TRBV20-1 | SARDGLAALTDTQY
TRBV6-1 | ASSEGGRQGRSAF
TRBV7-2 | ASSGFPRQGLNTEAF
TRBV27 | ASRGVGINSPLH
TRBV20-1 | SAATGSWEQY
TRBV5-1 | ASSLAQGNTEAF
TRBV3-2 | ASTKAGTGGGGYT
TRBV20-1 | SAKTGNSPLH
TRBV30 | AGSGQHSNQPQH
TRBV7-9 | ASSSNSGGAYEQY
TRBV2 | ASSRTSGGAATGELF
TRBV3-1 | ASSQDTGANEQF
TRBV9 | ASSPLGHAYGYT
TRBV7-3 | ASSFLAGNEQF
TRBV20-1 | SARAMNFQETQY
TRBV11-2 | ASSIRQGRNEKLF
TRBV11-3 | ASSQAAGELF
TRBV7-3 | ASSLWAGPYEQY
TRBV27 | ASSLSADSSYNEQF
TRBV5-1 | ASSQGTSSYTDTQY
TRBV19 | ASSVQGAHHEQY
TRBV19 | ASSRRQDMNTEAF
TRBV20-1 | SARDGQGSTDTQY
TRBV15 | ATSRDRDSYGYT
TRBV28 | ASSEGQSYEQY
TRBV11-1 | ASSSAKSGELF
TRBV7-3 | ASSSRQGVVDNEQF
TRBV30 | AWSGVWGFGTDTQY
TRBV20-1 | SARQLTSGRYEQY
TRBV27 | ASTATGASGYT
TRBV7-9 | ASSLGGTGIQETQY
TRBV5-1 | ASSDLAEYSYEQY
TRBV3-1 | ASSHAGSYNEQF
TRBV2 | ASSEAPAGGPGGDEQF
TRBV4-1 | ASSKGTSGRTNTGELF
TRBV7-8 | ASSLGRGAGEKLF
TRBV20-1 | SATYTGELF
TRBV3-2 | ASSQPDKRTSTDTQY
TRBV6-2/TRBV6-3 | ASKLLAGGPNEQF
TRBV28 | ASSATGAYEQY
TRBV20-1 | SARPGLAVPGELF
TRBV20-1 | SATDGRREQY